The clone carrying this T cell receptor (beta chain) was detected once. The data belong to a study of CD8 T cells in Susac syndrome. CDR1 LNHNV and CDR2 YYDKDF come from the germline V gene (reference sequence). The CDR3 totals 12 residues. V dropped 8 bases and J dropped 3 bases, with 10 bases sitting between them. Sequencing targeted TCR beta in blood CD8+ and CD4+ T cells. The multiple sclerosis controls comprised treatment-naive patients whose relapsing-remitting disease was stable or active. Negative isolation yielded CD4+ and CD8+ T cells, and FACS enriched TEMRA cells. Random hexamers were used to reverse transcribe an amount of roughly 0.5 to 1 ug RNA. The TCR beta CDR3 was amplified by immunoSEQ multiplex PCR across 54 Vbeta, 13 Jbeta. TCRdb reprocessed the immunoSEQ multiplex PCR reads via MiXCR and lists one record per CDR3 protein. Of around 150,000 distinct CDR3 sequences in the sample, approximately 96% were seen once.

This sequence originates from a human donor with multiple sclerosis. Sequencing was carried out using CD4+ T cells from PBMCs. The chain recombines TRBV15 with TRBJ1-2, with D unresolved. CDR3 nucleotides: TGTGCCACCGCCTCAGGACACTATGGCTACACCTTC. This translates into CATASGHYGYTF.